This is a list of T cell receptor beta chains from one sample in a study of siplizumab effects on memory and regulatory T cells. Repertoires were generated with immunoSEQ multiplex PCR, while TCRdb's copy carries only in-frame clones and drops some. The sample includes 62,000 or so clones, around four fifths of them seen just once. The sample consisted of memory CD4+ T cells sorted from blood. The receptors shown here come from a human donor in good health. Each CDR3 is given with its conserved first and last residue. A D gene is named only where the DNA matches it firmly. A clone size is listed for some rows: how often the clone was seen (once, few, many), or a class if it is expanded.

few	TRBV30	17	TRBD1	TRBJ1-3	TGTGCCTGGAGCCCCGGGACAGGGGGCTTGAGTGGAAACACCATATATTTT	CAWSPGTGGLSGNTIYF
few	TRBV9	16	TRBD2	TRBJ2-2	TGTGCCAGCAGCGTAGCAACTAGCGGTCCAGCCGGGGAGCTGTTTTTT	CASSVATSGPAGELFF
few	TRBV19	16	NA	TRBJ1-2	TGTGCCAGTAGTATTGGGGGGGCCCTAACCTCCTATGGCTACACCTTC	CASSIGGALTSYGYTF
few	TRBV28	14	NA	TRBJ1-5	TGTGCCAGCAGTTTATTACAACCCTATCAGCCCCAGCATTTT	CASSLLQPYQPQHF
NA	TRBV15	15	NA	TRBJ2-3	TGTGCCACCAGCAGAGAGAAGGAGGCCACAGATACGCAGTATTTT	CATSREKEATDTQYF
NA	TRBV7-2	15	TRBD2	TRBJ2-7	TGTGCCAGCAGCCCTAGCGGGTGGCGGGGTTACGAGCAGTACTTC	CASSPSGWRGYEQYF
once	TRBV2	12	TRBD1	TRBJ2-7	TGTGCCAGCGGACAGGATATCGGCGAGCAGTACTTC	CASGQDIGEQYF
NA	TRBV11-3	16	TRBD2	TRBJ2-1	TGTGCCAGCAGCCCCCGGACTAGCGGAAACTACAATGAGCAGTTCTTC	CASSPRTSGNYNEQFF
NA	TRBV7-2	14	TRBD2	TRBJ2-3	TGTGCCAGCAGCTTAGGACTAGCGCTGGATACGCAGTATTTT	CASSLGLALDTQYF
NA	TRBV4-1	13	NA	TRBJ2-5	TGCGCCAGCAGCCTCTCGGGCAAAGAGACCCAGTACTTC	CASSLSGKETQYF
NA	TRBV5-1	14	NA	TRBJ1-1	TGCGCCAGCAGCTCGCGGACAGCGAACACTGAAGCTTTCTTT	CASSSRTANTEAFF
NA	TRBV7-6	14	NA	TRBJ1-1	TGTGCCAGCAGCACATCGGAGGGGGATACTGAAGCTTTCTTT	CASSTSEGDTEAFF
NA	TRBV2	13	NA	TRBJ2-1	TGTGCCAGCGTCTTAGCGCCATACAATGAGCAGTTCTTC	CASVLAPYNEQFF
once	TRBV2	11	NA	TRBJ2-5	TGTGCCAGCAGCCCGGCCGCCTTCCAGTACTTC	CASSPAAFQYF
NA	TRBV5-4	14	NA	TRBJ2-7	TGTGCCAGCAGCTTGGGGACAGCCGCCTACGAGCAGTACTTC	CASSLGTAAYEQYF
NA	TRBV7-2	13	TRBD1	TRBJ1-6	TGTGCCAGCAGCCCACAGGGGGCTTCACCCCTCCACTTT	CASSPQGASPLHF
NA	TRBV6-5	14	NA	TRBJ1-1	TGTGCCAGCAGTCTGGTCAACCTAAACACTGAAGCTTTCTTT	CASSLVNLNTEAFF
NA	TRBV7-2	14	NA	TRBJ1-3	TGTGCCAGCAGCTCCAGTAACTCTGGAAACACCATATATTTT	CASSSSNSGNTIYF
NA	TRBV10-1	15	TRBD1	TRBJ2-1	TGCGCCAGCAGTGAACCCGGGACAGGGGTCGATGAGCAGTTCTTC	CASSEPGTGVDEQFF
NA	TRBV2	14	NA	TRBJ1-1	TGTGCCAGCAGTGATCAAGGGGGAAGAACTGAAGCTTTCTTT	CASSDQGGRTEAFF
NA	TRBV15	17	NA	TRBJ2-3	TGTGCCACCAGCACCGGGGTAGTAGGGGCCGGCACAGATACGCAGTATTTT	CATSTGVVGAGTDTQYF
once	TRBV5-1	12	NA	TRBJ2-5	TGCGCCAGCAGCTTGGATCTGGAGACCCAGTACTTC	CASSLDLETQYF
NA	TRBV4-1	15	NA	TRBJ1-1	TGCGCCAGCAGCCAAGATCCGATCTCCTTTTCTCTTGCTTTCTTT	CASSQDPISFSLAFF
NA	TRBV6-6	15	NA	TRBJ1-6	TGTGCCAGCACCCAAGGGGCAGGGCGTGGATCACCCCTCCACTTT	CASTQGAGRGSPLHF
NA	TRBV19	14	TRBD1	TRBJ2-3	TGTGCCAGTAGTGAGACAGGGGGAACAGATACGCAGTATTTT	CASSETGGTDTQYF
NA	TRBV5-1	17	TRBD2	TRBJ2-3	TGCGCCAGCAGCTTGAGGGCTAGCGGGGGGGCCAAAGATACGCAGTATTTT	CASSLRASGGAKDTQYF
NA	TRBV5-1	15	TRBD1	TRBJ2-7	TGCGCCAGCAGCTTGGGAGGGGACAGGGTAAACGAGCAGTACTTC	CASSLGGDRVNEQYF
NA	TRBV27	15	TRBD1	TRBJ1-5	TGTGCCAGCAGTTTACGGCAGGGGGTCCATCAGCCCCAGCATTTT	CASSLRQGVHQPQHF
NA	TRBV9	14	TRBD1	TRBJ2-7	TGTGCCAGCAGCGCCCGGGACAGCTTCTACGAGCAGTACTTC	CASSARDSFYEQYF
once	TRBV15	15	TRBD1	TRBJ1-5	TGTGCCACCAGCAGAGATGACAGGGGAGACCAGCCCCAGCATTTT	CATSRDDRGDQPQHF
NA	TRBV9	15	TRBD1	TRBJ1-6	TGTGCCAGCAGCGCGGGAGACAGGGCCAATTCACCCCTCCACTTT	CASSAGDRANSPLHF
NA	TRBV2	13	NA	TRBJ1-1	TGTGCCAGCCACTCCTCCGGGAACACTGAAGCTTTCTTT	CASHSSGNTEAFF
NA	TRBV11-2	11	NA	TRBJ1-2	TGTGCCAGCAGCTTCAACTATGGCTACACCTTC	CASSFNYGYTF
NA	TRBV7-8	16	TRBD1	TRBJ1-2	TGTGCCAGCAGCCCGAGGACAGGGGGCGCGGACTATGGCTACACCTTC	CASSPRTGGADYGYTF
NA	TRBV28	15	NA	TRBJ1-5	TGTGCCAGCAGTTATGACGGGGTGAGTAATCAGCCCCAGCATTTT	CASSYDGVSNQPQHF
NA	TRBV7-2	14	NA	TRBJ2-5	TGTGCCAGCAGCTCCACCAGGGGAGGAGAGACCCAGTACTTC	CASSSTRGGETQYF
NA	TRBV5-3	14	TRBD1	TRBJ2-3	TGTGCCAGCAGCGGAGACAGGGTGAAAGATACGCAGTATTTT	CASSGDRVKDTQYF
NA	TRBV4-1	15	NA	TRBJ1-6	TGCGCCAGCAGCCCTGCGGAACTTTATAATTCACCCCTCCACTTT	CASSPAELYNSPLHF
NA	TRBV5-1	16	NA	TRBJ2-6	TGCGCCAGCAGCTTGGAGATACTCTCTGGGGCCAACGTCCTGACTTTC	CASSLEILSGANVLTF
NA	TRBV6-1	14	NA	TRBJ1-1	TGTGCCAGCAGTGCAAAAGGCCCCTCCACTGAAGCTTTCTTT	CASSAKGPSTEAFF
NA	TRBV7-9	12	NA	TRBJ1-2	TGTGCCAGCAGCGAACAGGACCGTGGCTACACCTTC	CASSEQDRGYTF
NA	TRBV5-6	13	NA	TRBJ2-3	TGTGCCAGCAGCCCCCCCCAGTCGGATACGCAGTATTTT	CASSPPQSDTQYF
few	TRBV5-4	15	NA	TRBJ1-1	TGTGCCAGCAGCTTGTCTTCGGACAGGAACACTGAAGCTTTCTTT	CASSLSSDRNTEAFF
NA	TRBV4-2	16	TRBD2	TRBJ2-1	TGTGCCAGCAGCCAAGGGACTAGCGGGAGCATTGATGAGCAGTTCTTC	CASSQGTSGSIDEQFF
NA	TRBV2	15	TRBD1	TRBJ2-2	TGTGCCAGCTATACAGGGGGCGCGTATGCCGGGGAGCTGTTTTTT	CASYTGGAYAGELFF
NA	TRBV7-8	17	TRBD2	TRBJ2-1	TGTGCCAGCAGCTTACCTATCCGACTAGCCGTTAACAATGAGCAGTTCTTC	CASSLPIRLAVNNEQFF
NA	TRBV6-1	13	NA	TRBJ1-1	TGTGCCAGCAGTGACAGGGAGAGATCTGAAGCTTTCTTT	CASSDRERSEAFF
few	TRBV11-2	16	NA	TRBJ1-6	TGTGCCAGCAGCTCCAGGGGCCGTAGCGATAATTCACCCCTCCACTTT	CASSSRGRSDNSPLHF
NA	TRBV27	14	NA	TRBJ1-2	TGTGCCAGCAGTTTCCGGGACTTTAGGGGTGGCTACACCTTC	CASSFRDFRGGYTF
NA	TRBV27	14	TRBD1	TRBJ2-5	TGTGCCAGCAGATGGACAGGGGCGGGGGAGACCCAGTACTTC	CASRWTGAGETQYF
NA	TRBV18	16	NA	TRBJ2-7	TGTGCCAGCTCACCAGGGTTTACCTCGGGACACTACGAGCAGTACTTC	CASSPGFTSGHYEQYF
NA	TRBV10-1	16	NA	TRBJ2-3	TGCGCCAGCAGTGAGTCGGTTACTATTAGCACAGATACGCAGTATTTT	CASSESVTISTDTQYF
NA	TRBV11-3	15	NA	TRBJ2-7	TGTGCCAGCAGCTTAACAGGCAGGGAATCGAACGAGCAGTACTTC	CASSLTGRESNEQYF
once	TRBV25-1	13	NA	TRBJ2-3	TGTGCCAGCTGTCAGGCAGGGCGAGATACGCAGTATTTT	CASCQAGRDTQYF